This T cell receptor beta chain was retrieved from a study of vaccination effects on CD4 cells after COVID-19. Trimming removed 3 bases at V and 3 bases at J, with 12 bases between. This CDR3 has 14 amino acids. Germline CDR1 and CDR2: LGHDT and YNNKEL (reference sequence). ViraFEST expansion of antigen-specific CD4+ T cells with viral peptide pools preceded sequencing. Cells that had been cultured for 10 days were the source of isolated CD4+ T cells. Recipients of the vaccine had no prior SARS-CoV-2 infection and negative nucleocapsid antibodies. Profiled with immunoSEQ multiplex PCR; TCRdb holds only in-frame clones, not every one. Of about 27,000 clones listed, 73% were seen once; the top ten hold roughly 22%. A few counts support this clone. The antigen is not known.

This material consisted of CD4+ T cells from PBMCs cultured with HCoV-NL63 spike peptides, taken before COVID-19 vaccination. The clonotype originates from a human donor who received a COVID-19 vaccine. V is TRBV3-1 (or the pseudogene TRBV3-2) and J is TRBJ2-7, with D perhaps being TRBD1 or TRBD2 (5 bases each). CDR3 region: CASSHGTLNYEQYF. CDR3 sequence (DNA): TGTGCCAGCAGCCACGGGACGTTGAACTACGAGCAGTACTTC.